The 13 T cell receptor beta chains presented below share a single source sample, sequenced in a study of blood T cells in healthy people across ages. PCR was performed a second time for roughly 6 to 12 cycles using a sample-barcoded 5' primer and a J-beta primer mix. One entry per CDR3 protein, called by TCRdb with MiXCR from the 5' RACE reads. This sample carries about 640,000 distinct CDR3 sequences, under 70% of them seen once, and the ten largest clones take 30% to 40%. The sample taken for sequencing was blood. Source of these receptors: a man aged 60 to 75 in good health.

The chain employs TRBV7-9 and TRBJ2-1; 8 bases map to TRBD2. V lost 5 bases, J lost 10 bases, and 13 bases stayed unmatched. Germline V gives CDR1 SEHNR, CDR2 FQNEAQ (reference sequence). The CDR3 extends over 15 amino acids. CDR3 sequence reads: CASSTRLAIQGEQFF. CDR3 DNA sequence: TGTGCCAGCAGCACACGACTAGCGATACAAGGGGAGCAGTTCTTC.

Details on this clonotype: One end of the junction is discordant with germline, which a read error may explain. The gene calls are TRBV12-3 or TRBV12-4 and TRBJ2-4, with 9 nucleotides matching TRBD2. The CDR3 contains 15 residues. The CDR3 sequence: CACSLPERGANIQYF. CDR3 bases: TGTGCCTGCAGTTTACCTGAGCGGGGGGCAAACATTCAGTACTTC.

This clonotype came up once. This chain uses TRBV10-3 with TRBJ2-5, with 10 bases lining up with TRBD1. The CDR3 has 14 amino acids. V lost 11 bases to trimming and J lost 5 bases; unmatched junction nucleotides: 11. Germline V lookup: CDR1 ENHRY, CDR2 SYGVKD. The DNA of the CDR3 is TGTGCCTCCGCGGGGGACAGGGGAGGGGAGACCCAGTACTTC. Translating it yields CASAGDRGGETQYF.

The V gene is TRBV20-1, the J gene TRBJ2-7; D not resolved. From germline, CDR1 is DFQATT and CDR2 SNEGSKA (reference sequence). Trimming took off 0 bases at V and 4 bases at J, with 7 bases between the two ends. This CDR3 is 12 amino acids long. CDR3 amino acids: CSARDVGYEQYF. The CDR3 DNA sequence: TGCAGTGCTAGAGATGTGGGTTACGAGCAGTACTTC.

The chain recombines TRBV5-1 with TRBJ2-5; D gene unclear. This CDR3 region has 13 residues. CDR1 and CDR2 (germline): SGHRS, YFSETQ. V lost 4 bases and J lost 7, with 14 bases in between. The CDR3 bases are TGCGCCAGCAGCGTGGATGGCCCCCGGACCCAGTACTTC. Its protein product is CASSVDGPRTQYF.

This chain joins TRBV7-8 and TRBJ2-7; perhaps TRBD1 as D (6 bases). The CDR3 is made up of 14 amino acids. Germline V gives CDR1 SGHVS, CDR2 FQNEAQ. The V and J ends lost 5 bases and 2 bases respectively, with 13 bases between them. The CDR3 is CASSTRRDTYEQYF. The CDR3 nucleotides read TGTGCCAGCAGCACCCGCCGGGACACCTACGAGCAGTACTTC.

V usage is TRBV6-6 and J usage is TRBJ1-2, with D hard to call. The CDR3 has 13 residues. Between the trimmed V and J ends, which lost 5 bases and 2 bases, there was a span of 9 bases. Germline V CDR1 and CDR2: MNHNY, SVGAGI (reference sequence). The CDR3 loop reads CASSGGNNYGYTF. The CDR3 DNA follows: TGTGCCAGCAGTGGCGGAAACAACTATGGCTACACCTTC.

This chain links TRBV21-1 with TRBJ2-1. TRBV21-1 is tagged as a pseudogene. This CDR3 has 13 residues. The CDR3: CASSKAWYNEQFF. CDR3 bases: TGTGCCAGCAGCAAAGCGTGGTACAATGAGCAGTTCTTC.

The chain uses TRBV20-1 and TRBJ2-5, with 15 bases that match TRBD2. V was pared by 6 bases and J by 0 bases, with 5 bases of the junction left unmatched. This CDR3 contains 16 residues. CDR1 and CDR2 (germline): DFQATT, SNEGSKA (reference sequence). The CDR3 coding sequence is TGCAGTGCGGACGGGACTAGCGGGGGGTACCAAGAGACCCAGTACTTC. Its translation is CSADGTSGGYQETQYF.

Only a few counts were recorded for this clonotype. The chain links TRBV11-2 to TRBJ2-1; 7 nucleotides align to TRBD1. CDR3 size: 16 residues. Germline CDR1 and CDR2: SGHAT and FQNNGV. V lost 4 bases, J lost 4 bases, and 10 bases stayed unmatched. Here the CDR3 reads CASSSGPGQPYNEQFF. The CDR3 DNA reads TGTGCCAGCAGCTCAGGCCCGGGACAGCCTTACAATGAGCAGTTCTTC.

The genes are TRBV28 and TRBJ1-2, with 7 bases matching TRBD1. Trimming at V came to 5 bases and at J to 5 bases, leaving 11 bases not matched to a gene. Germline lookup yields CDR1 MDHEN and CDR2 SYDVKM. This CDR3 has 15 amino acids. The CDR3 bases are TGTGCCAGCAGTCCAGGGACAGTCCTCTTGTATGGCTACACCTTC. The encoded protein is CASSPGTVLLYGYTF.

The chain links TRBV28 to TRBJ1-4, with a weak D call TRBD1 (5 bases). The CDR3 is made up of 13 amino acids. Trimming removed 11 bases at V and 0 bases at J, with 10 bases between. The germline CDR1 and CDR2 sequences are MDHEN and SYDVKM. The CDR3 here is CAGRGATNEKLFF. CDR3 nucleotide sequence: TGTGCCGGTCGGGGGGCAACTAATGAAAAACTGTTTTTT.

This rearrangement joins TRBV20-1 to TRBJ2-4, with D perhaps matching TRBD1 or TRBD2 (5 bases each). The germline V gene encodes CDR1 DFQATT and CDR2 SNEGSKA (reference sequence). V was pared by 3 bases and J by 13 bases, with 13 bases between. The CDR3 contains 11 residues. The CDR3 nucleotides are TGCAGTGCTAGTACGGGGCGAGGGCAGTACTTC. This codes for CSASTGRGQYF.